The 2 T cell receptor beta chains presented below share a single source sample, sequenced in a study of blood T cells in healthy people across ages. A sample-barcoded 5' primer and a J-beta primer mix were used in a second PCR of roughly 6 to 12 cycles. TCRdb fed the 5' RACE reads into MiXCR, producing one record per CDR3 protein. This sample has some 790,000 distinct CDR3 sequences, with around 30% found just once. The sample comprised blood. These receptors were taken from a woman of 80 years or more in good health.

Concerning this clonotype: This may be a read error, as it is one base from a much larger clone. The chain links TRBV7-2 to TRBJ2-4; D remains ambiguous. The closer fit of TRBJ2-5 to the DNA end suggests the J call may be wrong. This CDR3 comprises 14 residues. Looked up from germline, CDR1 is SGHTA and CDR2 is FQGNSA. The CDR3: CASSLVISRETQYF. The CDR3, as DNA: TGTGCCAGCAGCTTAGTCATAAGCCGAGAGACCCAGTACTTC.

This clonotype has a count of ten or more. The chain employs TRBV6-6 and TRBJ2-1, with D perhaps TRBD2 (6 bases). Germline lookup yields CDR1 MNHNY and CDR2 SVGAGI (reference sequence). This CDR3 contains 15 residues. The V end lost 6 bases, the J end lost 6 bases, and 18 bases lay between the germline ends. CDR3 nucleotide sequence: TGTGCCAGCAGCCTAGGAGGGACCCTAATCAATGAGCAGTTCTTC. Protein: CASSLGGTLINEQFF.